A selection of T cell receptor beta chains follows, all from one sample in a study of cytomegalovirus exposure and HLA in healthy donors. Here immunoSEQ multiplex PCR was the method, and the copy in TCRdb shows in-frame clones only, minus some. This sample has 110,000 to 150,000 clones, with roughly 80% found just once. Sample: PBMCs. The receptors shown here come from a female donor in good health and CMV-seronegative. The CDR3 runs from the conserved cysteine through the conserved F or W. Each record gives: V gene, D gene, J gene, clone size, CDR3 DNA, CDR3 protein. The D gene is left open where the match is weak. Size values are once, few and many counts, or a class for expanded clones, and some rows have none.

V: TRBV19; D: -; J: TRBJ1-3; size: -; DNA: TGTGCCAGTAGTATATCTAGGGGAACTGGAAACACCATATATTTT; CDR3: CASSISRGTGNTIYF
V: TRBV9; D: -; J: TRBJ1-2; size: -; DNA: TGTGCCAGCAGCGTAGGCGCCAGGCCCTACACCTTC; CDR3: CASSVGARPYTF
V: TRBV5-1; D: -; J: TRBJ2-2; size: -; DNA: TGCGCCAGCAGCTTGGACAGTTGGGAGCTGTTTTTT; CDR3: CASSLDSWELFF
V: TRBV30; D: TRBD2; J: TRBJ2-7; size: -; DNA: TGTGCCTGGAGCCGATGGGGGGGGACCTACGAGCAGTACTTC; CDR3: CAWSRWGGTYEQYF
V: TRBV5-5; D: -; J: TRBJ2-2; size: -; DNA: TGTGCCAGCAGCTTGAGAACGGCGGACACCGGGGAGCTGTTTTTT; CDR3: CASSLRTADTGELFF
V: TRBV10-3; D: -; J: TRBJ2-1; size: -; DNA: TGTGCCATCACGGGTGCCTACAATGAGCAGTTCTTC; CDR3: CAITGAYNEQFF
V: TRBV9; D: -; J: TRBJ1-1; size: -; DNA: TGTGCCAGCAGCGTAGCGACAGGTCTGAACACTGAAGCTTTCTTT; CDR3: CASSVATGLNTEAFF
V: TRBV4-1; D: TRBD1; J: TRBJ1-3; size: -; DNA: TGCGCCAGCAGCCAAATGATGAACAGGGGGAACCTCTTCAAAAACACCATATATTTT; CDR3: CASSQMMNRGNLFKNTIYF
V: TRBV4-1; D: -; J: TRBJ1-1; size: -; DNA: TGCGCCAGCAGCCAAGGGGCCGGGGGACGAGAAGCTTTCTTT; CDR3: CASSQGAGGREAFF
V: TRBV7-9; D: TRBD2; J: TRBJ2-7; size: -; DNA: TGTGCCAGCAGCTTGCGAGCGGGAGTCAACGAGCAGTACTTC; CDR3: CASSLRAGVNEQYF
V: TRBV6-5; D: -; J: TRBJ2-7; size: -; DNA: TGTGCCAGCAGTTACTCGTTACAGACAGAGCAGTACTTC; CDR3: CASSYSLQTEQYF
V: TRBV5-1; D: TRBD1; J: TRBJ1-2; size: once; DNA: TGCGCCAGCAGCTACGGAACTACAGGGGTGGATGGCTACACCTTC; CDR3: CASSYGTTGVDGYTF
V: TRBV29-1; D: TRBD1; J: TRBJ2-1; size: -; DNA: TGCAGCGTTGGAGTAGCAGGGGGCGCGTGGGGCTTTCACGGTGAGCAGTTCTTC; CDR3: CSVGVAGGAWGFHGEQFF
V: TRBV6-6; D: -; J: TRBJ1-1; size: once; DNA: TGTGCCAGCAGTTACGCGGCCAGGACAACCACTGAAGCTTTCTTT; CDR3: CASSYAARTTTEAFF
V: TRBV19; D: -; J: TRBJ1-3; size: -; DNA: TGTGCCAGTAGTATCGCACAGGGCATAGGGGTCATATATTTT; CDR3: CASSIAQGIGVIYF
V: TRBV7-7; D: -; J: TRBJ2-2; size: -; DNA: TGTGCTAGCAGCTTAAGAACAGAGAACACCGGGGAGCTGTTTTTT; CDR3: CASSLRTENTGELFF
V: TRBV6-6; D: -; J: TRBJ1-1; size: -; DNA: TGTGCCAGCAGTTCGGCAGGGATGAACACTGAAGCTTTCTTT; CDR3: CASSSAGMNTEAFF
V: TRBV18; D: -; J: TRBJ1-1; size: -; DNA: TGTGCCAGCTCACCACCGTCACAGAACACTGAAGCTTTCTTT; CDR3: CASSPPSQNTEAFF
V: TRBV6-6; D: TRBD1; J: TRBJ1-1; size: once; DNA: TGTGCCAGCAGTCACAAGACAGGGTTGGGAACTGAAGCTTTCTTT; CDR3: CASSHKTGLGTEAFF
V: TRBV7-6; D: -; J: TRBJ2-5; size: -; DNA: TGTGCCAGCAGCCCCAGAGGAGAGACCCAGTACTTC; CDR3: CASSPRGETQYF
V: TRBV2; D: TRBD1; J: TRBJ1-4; size: -; DNA: TGTGCCAGAGGGGGACAGGGCGATGAAAAACTGTTTTTT; CDR3: CARGGQGDEKLFF
V: TRBV30; D: TRBD1; J: TRBJ1-5; size: once; DNA: TGTGCCTGGAGTGGTCCCGGGACAGGGAATCAGCCCCAGCATTTT; CDR3: CAWSGPGTGNQPQHF
V: TRBV7-3; D: -; J: TRBJ2-2; size: -; DNA: TGTGCCAGCAGCTTCTACCAGGGAACCGGGGAGCTGTTTTTT; CDR3: CASSFYQGTGELFF
V: TRBV7-2; D: -; J: TRBJ1-2; size: -; DNA: TGTGCCAGCAGCCGGGACATCTATGGCTACACCTTC; CDR3: CASSRDIYGYTF
V: TRBV27; D: -; J: TRBJ2-5; size: -; DNA: TGTGCCAGCAGTTTATCTGGCGGGGAAGAGACCCAGTACTTC; CDR3: CASSLSGGEETQYF
V: TRBV10-3; D: -; J: TRBJ2-3; size: -; DNA: TGTGCCATCAGTTCGTCCCAGGGGATAGATACGCAGTATTTT; CDR3: CAISSSQGIDTQYF
V: TRBV29-1; D: TRBD1; J: TRBJ1-2; size: -; DNA: TGCAGCGTCCTCCGACAGGGAAACTATGGCTACACCTTC; CDR3: CSVLRQGNYGYTF
V: TRBV7-8; D: -; J: TRBJ2-5; size: -; DNA: TGTGCCAGCAGCTTTCAGGGTCACGAGGAGACCCAGTACTTC; CDR3: CASSFQGHEETQYF
V: TRBV29-1; D: -; J: TRBJ1-1; size: few; DNA: TGCAGCGTACGCTACAGCATGAACACTGAAGCTTTCTTT; CDR3: CSVRYSMNTEAFF
V: TRBV9; D: -; J: TRBJ2-2; size: -; DNA: TGTGCCAGCAGCGCCAAGAGGGGGGCGGGACTATCTCACACCGGGGAGCTGTTTTTT; CDR3: CASSAKRGAGLSHTGELFF
V: TRBV9; D: TRBD2; J: TRBJ2-2; size: -; DNA: TGTGCCAGAATTCGCTCTAGCGGGAGAACCGGGGAGCTGTTTTTT; CDR3: CARIRSSGRTGELFF
V: TRBV5-5; D: -; J: TRBJ1-6; size: -; DNA: TGTGCCAGCAGCTTAATTTACAGCAATTCACCCCTCCACTTT; CDR3: CASSLIYSNSPLHF
V: TRBV12-5; D: -; J: TRBJ2-7; size: -; DNA: TGTGCTAGTGGTCCCGGTCAGGGGTACTACGAGCAGTACTTC; CDR3: CASGPGQGYYEQYF
V: TRBV5-6; D: -; J: TRBJ2-1; size: -; DNA: TGTGCCAGCAGCTTGACTGTGAGCTCCTACAATGAGCAGTTCTTC; CDR3: CASSLTVSSYNEQFF
V: TRBV10-3; D: -; J: TRBJ1-1; size: -; DNA: TGTGCCATCAGTCTACAGGGAACCGGGGCTGAAGCTTTCTTT; CDR3: CAISLQGTGAEAFF
V: TRBV7-9; D: -; J: TRBJ2-3; size: -; DNA: TGTGCCAGCAGTCCCGTAGCGGTCGGGACAGATACGCAGTATTTT; CDR3: CASSPVAVGTDTQYF
V: TRBV10-3; D: TRBD2; J: TRBJ2-1; size: -; DNA: TGTGCCATCAGTGAGTCTAGCGGGAGCTCCTACAATGAGCAGTTCTTC; CDR3: CAISESSGSSYNEQFF
V: TRBV7-3; D: TRBD2; J: TRBJ2-5; size: -; DNA: TGTGCCAGCAGTTTACTAGCGGGGAAAGAGACCCAGTACTTC; CDR3: CASSLLAGKETQYF
V: TRBV19; D: TRBD1; J: TRBJ2-7; size: -; DNA: TGTGCCAGTAGGCTAGGACAGGGTGCCTACGAGCAGTACTTC; CDR3: CASRLGQGAYEQYF
V: TRBV30; D: -; J: TRBJ1-4; size: -; DNA: TGTGCCTCGACTGGGGCTACTAATGAAAAACTGTTTTTT; CDR3: CASTGATNEKLFF
V: TRBV4-1; D: -; J: TRBJ2-7; size: -; DNA: TGCGCCAGCAGCCCAATACTCCGGACGGGATCCTACGAGCAGTACTTC; CDR3: CASSPILRTGSYEQYF
V: TRBV10-3; D: -; J: TRBJ1-1; size: few; DNA: TGTGCCATAAGAGGATCGATGAACACTGAAGCTTTCTTT; CDR3: CAIRGSMNTEAFF
V: TRBV30; D: TRBD2; J: TRBJ2-1; size: -; DNA: TGTGCCTGGAGTGTATTGACTAGCGGGAGGGATCGGCAGTTCTTC; CDR3: CAWSVLTSGRDRQFF
V: TRBV10-3; D: TRBD1; J: TRBJ2-1; size: -; DNA: TGTGCCATCAGTGTTTACGGGACAGGGCCCCCCGGTGAGCAGTTCTTC; CDR3: CAISVYGTGPPGEQFF
V: TRBV2; D: TRBD1; J: TRBJ1-4; size: -; DNA: TGTGCCAGCAACGCAGGGGGAGAAAAACTGTTTTTT; CDR3: CASNAGGEKLFF
V: TRBV18; D: -; J: TRBJ2-1; size: -; DNA: TGTGCCAGCTCACCACCGCGCGGGGACTACAATGAGCAGTTCTTC; CDR3: CASSPPRGDYNEQFF
V: TRBV7-9; D: TRBD1; J: TRBJ1-2; size: -; DNA: TGTGCCAGCAGCGTAGGGACAGGTTATGGCTACACCTTC; CDR3: CASSVGTGYGYTF
V: TRBV29-1; D: -; J: TRBJ2-1; size: few; DNA: TGCAGCGTTGAATCCTGGAGGAACAATGAGCAGTTCTTC; CDR3: CSVESWRNNEQFF
V: TRBV5-4; D: -; J: TRBJ2-5; size: -; DNA: TGTGCCAGCACCGAGAGCAGGGCCTCCCGAGAGACCCAGTACTTC; CDR3: CASTESRASRETQYF
V: TRBV30; D: -; J: TRBJ2-3; size: -; DNA: TGTGCCTGGAGTCCCACCGGGACACGGCGAGCAGATACGCAGTATTTT; CDR3: CAWSPTGTRRADTQYF
V: TRBV9; D: TRBD2; J: TRBJ2-5; size: -; DNA: TGTGCCAGCAGCCCATCCGGGACTAGCGGGAGAAGGGGTGAGACCCAGTACTTC; CDR3: CASSPSGTSGRRGETQYF
V: TRBV5-1; D: -; J: TRBJ1-1; size: -; DNA: TGCGCCAGCAGCCCCGGTAACAGAGCTCAGGACACTGAAGCTTTCTTT; CDR3: CASSPGNRAQDTEAFF
V: TRBV4-3; D: -; J: TRBJ2-7; size: -; DNA: TGCGCCAGCAGCCAGGGGCCAGGACAGCTGTCCTACGAGCAGTACTTC; CDR3: CASSQGPGQLSYEQYF
V: TRBV9; D: -; J: TRBJ1-1; size: -; DNA: TGTGCCAGCAGCGGGACAGCAATGAACACTGAAGCTTTCTTT; CDR3: CASSGTAMNTEAFF
V: TRBV6-1; D: TRBD2; J: TRBJ2-1; size: -; DNA: TGTGCCAGCAGTGAAAGGGACTATAGAGAACGGACTCGGTTCTTC; CDR3: CASSERDYRERTRFF
V: TRBV4-1; D: TRBD2; J: TRBJ2-7; size: -; DNA: TGCGCCAGCAGCCAAGAGGGACTACGAGCTTGGGAGCAGTACTTC; CDR3: CASSQEGLRAWEQYF
V: TRBV5-4; D: -; J: TRBJ1-1; size: -; DNA: TGTGCCAGCAGCCTACAAGACAGCCCCACTGAAGCTTTCTTT; CDR3: CASSLQDSPTEAFF
V: TRBV7-2; D: -; J: TRBJ1-2; size: -; DNA: TGTGCCAGCAGCCGGACGAGGGAGGGTGGCTACACCTTC; CDR3: CASSRTREGGYTF